The 5 T cell receptor beta chains given below trace back to one sample, sequenced in a study of cytomegalovirus exposure and HLA in healthy donors. With 60 Vbeta and 13 Jbeta primers, the PCR was carried out. Method: immunoSEQ multiplex PCR; TCRdb's copy keeps in-frame clones and lacks some. The data contain roughly 120,000 clones, roughly 76% of them singletons. Sample: PBMCs. Receptor source: a woman aged 45-59 years in good health and CMV-seropositive.

The chain joins TRBV7-2 to TRBJ2-1; TRBD2 agrees at 12 bases. The CDR3 has 18 residues. Germline values: CDR1 SGHTA, CDR2 FQGNSA. Unmatched junction bases numbered 5, after V lost 1 base and J lost 1 base. DNA of the CDR3: TGTGCCAGCAGCTTAGGTCTAGCGGGGGGGATATCCTACAATGAGCAGTTCTTC. The encoded protein is CASSLGLAGGISYNEQFF.

The V call is TRBV7-9, the J call TRBJ1-1; perhaps TRBD1 as D (5 bases). The ends were cut back, 1 base at V and 6 bases at J, with 12 bases in the middle. This CDR3 has 14 residues. Germline CDR1 SEHNR, CDR2 FQNEAQ (reference sequence). The CDR3 coding sequence is TGTGCCAGCAGCTTAGTAATAGGGGCGGCTGAAGCTTTCTTT. This gives the protein CASSLVIGAAEAFF. The entire variable domain, with the rest obtained from reference TRBV7-9 and TRBJ1-1, is as follows: DTGVSQNPRHKITKRGQNVTFRCDPISEHNRLYWYRQTLGQGPEFLTYFQNEAQLEKSRLLSDRFSAERPKGSFSTLEIQRTEQGDSAMYLCASSLVIGAAEAFFGQGTRLTVV.

The chain joins TRBV5-1 to TRBJ2-3; D gene unclear. The CDR3 totals 13 residues. Germline-derived CDR1 and CDR2 are SGHRS and YFSETQ. V lost 7 bases, J lost 5 bases, and 14 bases lay in between. CDR3 sequence: CASSFSSEDTQYF. CDR3 bases: TGCGCCAGCTCCTTTAGCAGTGAAGATACGCAGTATTTT.

This clone has only one observation. The CDR3 region has the DNA TGTGCCAGTCTAACTACAGGGGGCAGAGCTGAAGCTTTCTTT. Its protein is CASLTTGGRAEAFF. The chain is built from TRBV6-1 and TRBJ1-1; 9 nucleotides match TRBD1. The CDR3 has 14 amino acids. Germline trimming cut 9 bases from V and 6 bases from J; bases unmatched to any gene: 11. Germline lookup yields CDR1 MNHNS and CDR2 SASEGT.

The rearrangement joins TRBV7-9 to TRBJ1-1; the D gene is possibly TRBD1 (6 bases). The CDR3 totals 14 residues. Trimming shortened V by 0 bases and J by 6 bases, and 11 bases separated the two germline ends. CDR1 is SEHNR and CDR2 is FQNEAQ in the germline V gene (reference sequence). The CDR3 sequence is CASSLAGTFAEAFF. The CDR3 DNA reads as TGTGCCAGCAGCTTAGCCGGGACATTCGCTGAAGCTTTCTTT.